These T cell receptor beta chains were read from a single sample in a study of blood T cell repertoires in COVID-19. TCRdb keeps only in-frame clones here, not all; method: immunoSEQ multiplex PCR. Of tens of thousands of clones in the sample, approximately 78% are singletons; the top ten hold 1.2%. What was sequenced was peripheral blood. The receptors come from an elderly woman with acute or convalescent COVID-19. The CDR3 runs from the conserved cysteine through the conserved F or W. D genes are given only for firm matches. Some rows have no size entry. The others give once, few or many, or a class for an expanded clone.

V gene: TRBV15; D gene: TRBD1; clone size: -; J gene: TRBJ1-2; CDR3 protein: CATSTRTGGTNYGYTF; CDR3 DNA: TGTGCCACCAGCACTAGGACAGGGGGGACTAACTATGGCTACACCTTC
V gene: TRBV6-4; D gene: TRBD2; clone size: -; J gene: TRBJ2-2; CDR3 protein: CASSPHSGRAARSTGELFF; CDR3 DNA: TGTGCCAGCAGTCCGCATAGCGGGAGGGCCGCGAGAAGCACCGGGGAGCTGTTTTTT
V gene: TRBV14; D gene: TRBD2; clone size: -; J gene: TRBJ2-5; CDR3 protein: CASSRTSGGAIETQYF; CDR3 DNA: TGTGCCAGCAGCCGGACTAGCGGGGGGGCGATAGAGACCCAGTACTTC
V gene: TRBV6-5; D gene: -; clone size: -; J gene: TRBJ1-1; CDR3 protein: CASSYSTRTVGTEAFF; CDR3 DNA: TGTGCCAGCAGTTACTCCACGCGGACAGTGGGCACTGAAGCTTTCTTT
V gene: TRBV7-2; D gene: TRBD2; clone size: -; J gene: TRBJ2-5; CDR3 protein: CASSPQRGSGSETQYF; CDR3 DNA: TGTGCCAGCAGCCCTCAACGCGGGAGCGGATCGGAGACCCAGTACTTC
V gene: TRBV10-2; D gene: -; clone size: -; J gene: TRBJ1-6; CDR3 protein: CASSGLNRNSPLHF; CDR3 DNA: TGCGCCAGCAGTGGCCTCAACAGGAATTCACCCCTCCACTTT
V gene: TRBV11-2; D gene: TRBD1; clone size: once; J gene: TRBJ2-7; CDR3 protein: CASSLGSSGTGMWEQYF; CDR3 DNA: TGTGCCAGCAGCTTAGGGTCCTCCGGGACAGGGATGTGGGAGCAGTACTTC
V gene: TRBV19; D gene: TRBD2; clone size: -; J gene: TRBJ2-5; CDR3 protein: CASSIRGGETQYF; CDR3 DNA: TGTGCCAGTAGTATCCGGGGAGGGGAGACCCAGTACTTC
V gene: TRBV28; D gene: TRBD2; clone size: -; J gene: TRBJ2-1; CDR3 protein: CASSLGGRLEYNEQFF; CDR3 DNA: TGTGCCAGCAGTTTAGGCGGGAGGCTCGAATACAATGAGCAGTTCTTC
V gene: TRBV5-8; D gene: TRBD2; clone size: -; J gene: TRBJ2-3; CDR3 protein: CASSRGDSSTDTQYF; CDR3 DNA: TGTGCCAGCAGCCGGGGGGACTCCAGCACAGATACGCAGTATTTT
V gene: TRBV18; D gene: -; clone size: -; J gene: TRBJ2-5; CDR3 protein: CASSPVPQGFQETQYF; CDR3 DNA: TGTGCCAGCTCACCAGTTCCGCAGGGTTTCCAAGAGACCCAGTACTTC
V gene: TRBV11-2; D gene: -; clone size: -; J gene: TRBJ1-6; CDR3 protein: CASSLERFSYNSPLHF; CDR3 DNA: TGTGCCAGCAGCTTAGAACGGTTCTCCTATAATTCACCCCTCCACTTT
V gene: TRBV24-1; D gene: -; clone size: -; J gene: TRBJ2-5; CDR3 protein: CATSDLTQEGWETQYF; CDR3 DNA: TGTGCCACCAGTGATTTGACGCAGGAGGGTTGGGAGACCCAGTACTTC